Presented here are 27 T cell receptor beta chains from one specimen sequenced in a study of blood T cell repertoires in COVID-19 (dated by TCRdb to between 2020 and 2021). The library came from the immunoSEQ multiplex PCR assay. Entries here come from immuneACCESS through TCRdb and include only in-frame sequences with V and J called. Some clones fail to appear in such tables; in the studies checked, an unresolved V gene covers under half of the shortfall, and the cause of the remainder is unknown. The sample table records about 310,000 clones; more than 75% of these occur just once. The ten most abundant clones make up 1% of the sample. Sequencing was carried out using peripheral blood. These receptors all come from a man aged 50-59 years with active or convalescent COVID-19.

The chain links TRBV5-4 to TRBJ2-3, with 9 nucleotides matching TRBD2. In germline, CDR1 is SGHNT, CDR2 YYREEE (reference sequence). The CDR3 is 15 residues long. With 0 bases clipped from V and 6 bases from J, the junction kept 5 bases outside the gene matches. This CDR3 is CASSLAAGGRDTQYF. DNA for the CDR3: TGTGCCAGCAGCTTGGCTGCGGGAGGGCGGGATACGCAGTATTTT.

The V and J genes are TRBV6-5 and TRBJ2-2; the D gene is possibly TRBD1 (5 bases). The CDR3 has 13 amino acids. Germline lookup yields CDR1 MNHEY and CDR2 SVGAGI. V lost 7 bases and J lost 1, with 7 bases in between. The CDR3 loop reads CASIQVNTGELFF. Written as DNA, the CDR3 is TGTGCCAGCATACAGGTGAACACCGGGGAGCTGTTTTTT.

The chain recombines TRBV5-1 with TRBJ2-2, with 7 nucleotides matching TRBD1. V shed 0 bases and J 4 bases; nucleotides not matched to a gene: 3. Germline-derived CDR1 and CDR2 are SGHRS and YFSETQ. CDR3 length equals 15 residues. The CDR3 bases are TGCGCCAGCAGCTTGGCCACAGGGGCCACCGGGGAGCTGTTTTTT. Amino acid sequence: CASSLATGATGELFF.

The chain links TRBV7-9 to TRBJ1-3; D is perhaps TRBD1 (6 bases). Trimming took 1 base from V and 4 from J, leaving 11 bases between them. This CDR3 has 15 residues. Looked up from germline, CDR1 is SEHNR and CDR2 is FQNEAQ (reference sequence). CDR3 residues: CASSLDTGYGNTIYF. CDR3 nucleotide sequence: TGTGCCAGCAGCTTAGACACAGGGTACGGAAACACCATATATTTT.

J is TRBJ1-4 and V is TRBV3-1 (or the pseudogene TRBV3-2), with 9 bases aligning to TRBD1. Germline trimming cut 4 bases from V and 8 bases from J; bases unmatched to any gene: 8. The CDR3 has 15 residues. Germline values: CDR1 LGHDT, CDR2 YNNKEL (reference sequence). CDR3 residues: CASSPLGQGEEKLFF. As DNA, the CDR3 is TGTGCCAGCAGCCCCTTGGGACAGGGAGAAGAAAAACTGTTTTTT.

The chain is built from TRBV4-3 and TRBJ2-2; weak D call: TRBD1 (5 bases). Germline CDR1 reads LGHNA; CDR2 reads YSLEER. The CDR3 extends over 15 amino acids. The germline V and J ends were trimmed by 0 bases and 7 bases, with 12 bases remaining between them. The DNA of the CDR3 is TGCGCCAGCAGCCAAGAAATGGGGCCGTTCGGGGAGCTGTTTTTT. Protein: CASSQEMGPFGELFF.

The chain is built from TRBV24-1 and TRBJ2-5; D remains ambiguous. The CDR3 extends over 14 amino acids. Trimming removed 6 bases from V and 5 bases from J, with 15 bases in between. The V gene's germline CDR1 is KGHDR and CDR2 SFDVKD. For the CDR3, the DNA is TGTGCCACCAGTAACCCCGCTGAACGGGAGACCCAGTACTTC. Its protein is CATSNPAERETQYF.

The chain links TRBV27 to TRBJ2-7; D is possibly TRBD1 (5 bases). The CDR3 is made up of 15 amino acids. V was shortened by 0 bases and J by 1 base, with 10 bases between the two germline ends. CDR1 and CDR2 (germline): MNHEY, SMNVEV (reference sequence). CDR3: CASSLSHDSSYEQYF. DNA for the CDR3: TGTGCCAGCAGTTTATCTCATGACAGTTCCTACGAGCAGTACTTC.

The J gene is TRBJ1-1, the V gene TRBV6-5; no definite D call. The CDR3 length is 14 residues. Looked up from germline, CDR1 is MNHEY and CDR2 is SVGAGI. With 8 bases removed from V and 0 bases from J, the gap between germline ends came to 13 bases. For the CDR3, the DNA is TGTGCCAGCTCCCAATGGCTGATGAACACTGAAGCTTTCTTT. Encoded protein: CASSQWLMNTEAFF.

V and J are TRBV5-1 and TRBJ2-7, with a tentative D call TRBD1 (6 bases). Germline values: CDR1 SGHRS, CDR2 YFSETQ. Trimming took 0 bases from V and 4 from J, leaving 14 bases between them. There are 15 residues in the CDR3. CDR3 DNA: TGCGCCAGCAGCTTGGGTCCCGGGACATATTACGAGCAGTACTTC. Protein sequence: CASSLGPGTYYEQYF.

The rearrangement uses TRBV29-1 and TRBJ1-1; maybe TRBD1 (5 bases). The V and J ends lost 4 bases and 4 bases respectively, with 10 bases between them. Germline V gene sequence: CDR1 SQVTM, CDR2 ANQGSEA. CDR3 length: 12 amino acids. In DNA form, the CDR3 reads TGCAGCGTTGGGACGGGGGGCACTGAAGCTTTCTTT. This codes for CSVGTGGTEAFF. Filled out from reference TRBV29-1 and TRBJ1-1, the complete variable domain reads SAVISQKPSRDICQRGTSLTIQCQVDSQVTMMFWYRQQPGQSLTLIATANQGSEATYESGFVIDKFPISRPNLTFSTLTVSNMSPEDSSIYLCSVGTGGTEAFFGQGTRLTVV.

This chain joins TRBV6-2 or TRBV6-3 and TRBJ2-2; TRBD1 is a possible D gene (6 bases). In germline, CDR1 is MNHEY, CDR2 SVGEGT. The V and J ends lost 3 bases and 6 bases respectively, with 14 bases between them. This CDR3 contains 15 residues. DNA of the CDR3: TGTGCCAGCAGTTATGAAGGGGGAAATTCCGGGGAGCTGTTTTTT. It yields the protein CASSYEGGNSGELFF.

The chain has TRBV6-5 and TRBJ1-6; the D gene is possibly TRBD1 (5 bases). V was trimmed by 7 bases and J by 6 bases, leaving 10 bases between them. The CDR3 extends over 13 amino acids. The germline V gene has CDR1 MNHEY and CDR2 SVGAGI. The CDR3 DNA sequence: TGTGCCAGCACCCGGGGGTCTAATTCACCCCTCCACTTT. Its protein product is CASTRGSNSPLHF.

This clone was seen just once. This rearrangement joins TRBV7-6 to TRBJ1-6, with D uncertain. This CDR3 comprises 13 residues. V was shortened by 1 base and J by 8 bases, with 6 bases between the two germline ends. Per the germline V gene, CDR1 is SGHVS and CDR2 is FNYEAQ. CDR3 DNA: TGTGCCAGCAGCTTAGGAGCCCATTCACCCCTCCACTTT. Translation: CASSLGAHSPLHF.

CDR3 sequence (DNA): TGTGCCAGCAGTACGAGCGGGAGGGGCACAGATACGCAGTATTTT. It codes for CASSTSGRGTDTQYF. The rearrangement links TRBV7-9 to TRBJ2-3, with 10 bases identical to TRBD2. This CDR3 spans 15 amino acids. Trimming took 6 bases from V and 1 from J; bases not matched to a gene: 4. The germline CDR1 and CDR2 sequences are SEHNR and FQNEAQ (reference sequence).

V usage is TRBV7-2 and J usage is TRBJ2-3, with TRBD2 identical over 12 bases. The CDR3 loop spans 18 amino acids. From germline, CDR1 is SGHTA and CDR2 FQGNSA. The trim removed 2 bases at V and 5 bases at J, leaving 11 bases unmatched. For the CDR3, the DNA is TGTGCCAGCAGCTTAATGATGACTAGCGGGGGCGGAGGAGATACGCAGTATTTT. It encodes CASSLMMTSGGGGDTQYF. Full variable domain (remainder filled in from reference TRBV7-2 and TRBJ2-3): GAGVSQSPSNKVTEKGKDVELRCDPISGHTALYWYRQSLGQGLEFLIYFQGNSAPDKSGLPSDRFSAERTGGSVSTLTIQRTQQEDSAVYLCASSLMMTSGGGGDTQYFGPGTRLTVL.

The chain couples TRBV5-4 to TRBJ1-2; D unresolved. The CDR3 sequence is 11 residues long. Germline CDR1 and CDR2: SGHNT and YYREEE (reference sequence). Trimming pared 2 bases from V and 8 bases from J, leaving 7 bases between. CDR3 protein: CASSFGGGYTF. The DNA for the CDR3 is TGTGCCAGCAGCTTCGGAGGGGGCTACACCTTC. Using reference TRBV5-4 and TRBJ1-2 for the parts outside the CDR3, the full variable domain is ETGVTQSPTHLIKTRGQQVTLRCSSQSGHNTVSWYQQALGQGPQFIFQYYREEENGRGNFPPRFSGLQFPNYSSELNVNALELDDSALYLCASSFGGGYTFGSGTRLTVV.

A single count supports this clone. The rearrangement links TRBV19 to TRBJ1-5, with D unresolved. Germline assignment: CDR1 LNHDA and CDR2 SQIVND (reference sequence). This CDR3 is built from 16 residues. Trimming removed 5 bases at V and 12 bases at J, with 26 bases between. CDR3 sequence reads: CASSPIGLATRRIQHF. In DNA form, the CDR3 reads TGTGCCAGTAGTCCGATCGGACTTGCCACGCGGCGGATCCAGCATTTT.

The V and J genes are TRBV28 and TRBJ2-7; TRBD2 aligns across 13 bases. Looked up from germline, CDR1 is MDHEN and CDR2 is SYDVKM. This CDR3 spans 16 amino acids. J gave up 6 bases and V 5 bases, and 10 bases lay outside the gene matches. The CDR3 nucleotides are TGTGCCAGCAGTATCCGGACTAGCGGGAGTTTTGGCGAGCAGTACTTC. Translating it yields CASSIRTSGSFGEQYF.

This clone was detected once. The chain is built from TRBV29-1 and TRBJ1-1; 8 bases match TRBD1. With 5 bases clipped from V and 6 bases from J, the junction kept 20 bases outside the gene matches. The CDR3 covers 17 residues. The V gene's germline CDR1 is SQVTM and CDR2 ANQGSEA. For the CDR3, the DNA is TGCAGCGTTCGAGGGTTGACAGGGGCCGGGAGTAGTCCTGAAGCTTTCTTT. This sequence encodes CSVRGLTGAGSSPEAFF.

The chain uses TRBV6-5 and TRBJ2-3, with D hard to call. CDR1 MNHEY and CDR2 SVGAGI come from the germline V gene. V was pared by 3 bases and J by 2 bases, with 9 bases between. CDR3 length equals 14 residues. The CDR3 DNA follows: TGTGCCAGCAGTTATGGGCACCTCACAGATACGCAGTATTTT. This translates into CASSYGHLTDTQYF.

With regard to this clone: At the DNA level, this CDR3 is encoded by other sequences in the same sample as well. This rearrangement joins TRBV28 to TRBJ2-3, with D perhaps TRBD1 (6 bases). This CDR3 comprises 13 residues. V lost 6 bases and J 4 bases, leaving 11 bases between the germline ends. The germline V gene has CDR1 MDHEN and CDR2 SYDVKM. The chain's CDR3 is CASSRPGADTQYF. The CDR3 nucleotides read TGTGCCAGCAGCCGACCAGGGGCAGATACGCAGTATTTT.

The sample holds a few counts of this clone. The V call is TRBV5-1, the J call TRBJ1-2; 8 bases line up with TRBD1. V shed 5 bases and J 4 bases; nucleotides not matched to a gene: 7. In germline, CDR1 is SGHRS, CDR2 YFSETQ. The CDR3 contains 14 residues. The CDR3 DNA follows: TGCGCCAGCAGGGACAGGGTTGATACCTATGGCTACACCTTC. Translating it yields CASRDRVDTYGYTF.

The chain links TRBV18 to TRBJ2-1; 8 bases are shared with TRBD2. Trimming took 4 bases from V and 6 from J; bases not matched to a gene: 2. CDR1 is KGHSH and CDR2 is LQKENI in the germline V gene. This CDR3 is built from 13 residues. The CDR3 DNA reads TGTGCCAGCTCACTTGCGGGGGGCAATGAGCAGTTCTTC. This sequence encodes CASSLAGGNEQFF.

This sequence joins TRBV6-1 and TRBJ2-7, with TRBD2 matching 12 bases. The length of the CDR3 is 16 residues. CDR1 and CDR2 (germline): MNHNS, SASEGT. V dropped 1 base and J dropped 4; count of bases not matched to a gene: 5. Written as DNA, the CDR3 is TGTGCCAGCAGTGAAGTGGCTAGCGGGGGGGCATACGAGCAGTACTTC. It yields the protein CASSEVASGGAYEQYF.

In DNA form, the CDR3 reads TGTGCCAGCAGTTACCGGGACTCTGGAAACACCATATATTTT. It is translated as CASSYRDSGNTIYF. The rearrangement uses TRBV6-6 and TRBJ1-3; D is undetermined. V was clipped by 2 bases and J by 0 bases, with 5 bases between them. The CDR3 loop spans 14 amino acids. Germline values: CDR1 MNHNY, CDR2 SVGAGI (reference sequence).

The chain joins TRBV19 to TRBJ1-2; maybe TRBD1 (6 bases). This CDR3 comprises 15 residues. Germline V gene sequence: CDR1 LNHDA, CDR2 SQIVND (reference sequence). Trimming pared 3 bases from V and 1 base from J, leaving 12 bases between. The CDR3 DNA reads TGTGCCAGTAGTATGGGGCAGGGGCATAACTATGGCTACACCTTC. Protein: CASSMGQGHNYGYTF.